This TCR beta chain stems from a study of glioma-infiltrating T cells after dendritic cell vaccination. J gave up 8 bases and V 3 bases, and 10 bases lay outside the gene matches. This CDR3 is 16 amino acids long. Germline V CDR1 and CDR2: SGHRS, YFSETQ. TCRdb's table, derived via immunoSEQ multiplex PCR, lists solely in-frame clones and lacks some. The repertoire holds roughly 80,000 clones, with roughly 87% as singletons. This sample's time point: after dendritic cell vaccination, including at tumor progression/relapse. This TCR came from a human donor with glioblastoma. The rearrangement links TRBV5-1 to TRBJ2-1; 11 positions agree with TRBD2. This specimen was blood, taken after dendritic cell vaccination. The CDR3 spells CASSWGTSGDGYEQFF. CDR3 nucleotide sequence: TGCGCCAGCAGCTGGGGGACTAGCGGCGATGGGTATGAGCAGTTCTTC.